This is a list of T cell receptor beta chains from one sample in a study of blood T cell repertoires in COVID-19. Generated by immunoSEQ multiplex PCR, the TCRdb table keeps only in-frame clones and is missing some. The sample contains around 300,000 clones, around nine tenths of which appear only once. Specimen: PBMCs or T cells enriched from blood (not recorded which). The receptors originated from an older woman who had recovered from COVID-19. CDR3s include the opening cysteine and the closing phenylalanine or tryptophan. The order of the fields is D gene, J gene, V gene, clone size, CDR3 DNA, CDR3 protein. A D gene is named only where the DNA matches it firmly. Clone size, where shown, is once, few, many, or a class for clones that have expanded.

>-|TRBJ1-2|TRBV5-6|-
TGTGCCAGCAGCCCGGCGGCACCCTATGGCTACACCTTC
CASSPAAPYGYTF
>TRBD2|TRBJ2-3|TRBV5-1|-
TGCGCCAGCAGCCAGACTAGCGGGAGAGATACGCAGTATTTT
CASSQTSGRDTQYF
>TRBD1|TRBJ1-3|TRBV28|-
TGTGCCAGCAGGCAACAGGGGTCCCCTGGAAACACCATATATTTT
CASRQQGSPGNTIYF
>TRBD2|TRBJ2-5|TRBV9|-
TGTGCCAGCAGCCTAATGGGACTAGCGGGACAAGAGACCCAGTACTTC
CASSLMGLAGQETQYF
>-|TRBJ1-3|TRBV28|-
TGTGCCAGCAGTTCCACACGGAGCTCTGGAAACACCATATATTTT
CASSSTRSSGNTIYF
>-|TRBJ1-2|TRBV20-1|-
TGCAGTGCTAGTCAGGGACTCTATGGCTACACCTTC
CSASQGLYGYTF
>TRBD1|TRBJ1-4|TRBV2|-
TGTGCCAGCAGTGAACTGACAGGGAGAGACGAAAAACTGTTTTTT
CASSELTGRDEKLFF
>TRBD1|TRBJ1-2|TRBV9|-
TGTGCCAGCAGCCTTGGGACAGACTATGGCTACACCTTC
CASSLGTDYGYTF
>TRBD1|TRBJ2-5|TRBV10-3|once
TGTGCCATCAGTGACGCCTCCGGACAGGGAAGGGAGACCCAGTACTTC
CAISDASGQGRETQYF
>-|TRBJ1-2|TRBV9|-
TGTGCCAGCAGCCCCGATGGGGGGACCTATGGCTACACCTTC
CASSPDGGTYGYTF
>-|TRBJ2-4|TRBV20-1|-
TGCAGTGTAGGAGAAAGAATCATTCAGTACTTC
CSVGERIIQYF
>-|TRBJ2-3|TRBV20-1|-
TGCAGTGCTCTTAAAACAGATACGCAGTATTTT
CSALKTDTQYF
>TRBD2|TRBJ2-7|TRBV15|once
TGTGCCACCAGCAGATCAACCCGCCACCAGCGGGGTGGAAGGGAGCAGTACTTC
CATSRSTRHQRGGREQYF
>-|TRBJ1-5|TRBV28|once
TGTGCCAGCAGCATCCCACCAGGGGCAGGTCAGCCCCAGCATTTT
CASSIPPGAGQPQHF
>TRBD2|TRBJ2-5|TRBV11-2|-
TGTGCCAGCAGCTTTCGGGGGGGCAGGCAACAAGAGACCCAGTACTTC
CASSFRGGRQQETQYF
>-|TRBJ1-2|TRBV15|-
TGTGCCACCAGCATGGACAGTAACTATGGCTACACCTTC
CATSMDSNYGYTF
>TRBD1|TRBJ2-7|TRBV28|-
TGTGCCAGCAGTACAGTACAGGGGGCTGGCGAGCAGTACTTC
CASSTVQGAGEQYF
>TRBD1|TRBJ2-5|TRBV6-5|-
TGTGCCAGCAGGGGCGGGACAGGGGGCCGGGAGACCCAGTACTTC
CASRGGTGGRETQYF
>-|TRBJ2-2|TRBV28|-
TGTGCCAGCAGTTCCCCGGGCAGGGGCACCGGGGAGCTGTTTTTT
CASSSPGRGTGELFF
>TRBD1|TRBJ1-3|TRBV2|few
TGTGCCAGCGTGCCCAGGGGGGTGGCAGACACCATATATTTT
CASVPRGVADTIYF
>-|TRBJ2-5|TRBV28|-
TGTGCCAGCAGCCCCGCCAGGGTCCAAGAGACCCAGTACTTC
CASSPARVQETQYF
>TRBD1|TRBJ2-3|TRBV14|-
TGTGCCAGCAGCCAGGACAGGGGTATAGCTGACATTCCCCTGACAGATACGCAGTATTTT
CASSQDRGIADIPLTDTQYF
>TRBD2|TRBJ2-3|TRBV27|-
TGTGCCAGCAGTCGAGGACTAGCGGGGGATACGCAGTATTTT
CASSRGLAGDTQYF
>-|TRBJ2-1|TRBV13|-
TGTGCCAGCAGCTTGAAAGGAGGCTACAATGAGCAGTTCTTC
CASSLKGGYNEQFF
>-|TRBJ1-4|TRBV6-6|-
TGTGCCAGCACCCAACGGGGAGCGGCTGAAAAACTGTTTTTT
CASTQRGAAEKLFF
>-|TRBJ2-1|TRBV4-2|-
TGTGCCAGCAGCCAAGAGGCTAGCTACAATGAGCAGTTCTTC
CASSQEASYNEQFF
>-|TRBJ1-1|TRBV19|-
TGTGCCAGTAGTATAGACGACGGAGGGTGGGGAGCTTTCTTT
CASSIDDGGWGAFF
>-|TRBJ2-5|TRBV19|-
TGTGCCAGTAGCAAGGCGACAGGGAGGCACCAAGAGACCCAGTACTTC
CASSKATGRHQETQYF
>-|TRBJ1-1|TRBV7-9|-
TGTGCCAGCAGCCCCCCAGGGTTGACTGAAGCTTTCTTT
CASSPPGLTEAFF
>-|TRBJ2-7|TRBV3-1/TRBV3-2|-
TGTGCCAGCAGCCCCACACTAGAATCAGTTTACGAGCAGTACTTC
CASSPTLESVYEQYF
>-|TRBJ2-5|TRBV5-5|once
TGTGCCAGCAGCTTACCCCCCGGGGAGACCCAGTACTTC
CASSLPPGETQYF
>-|TRBJ2-1|TRBV29-1|-
TGCAGCGTTGAAGATATCTATGAGCAGTTCTTC
CSVEDIYEQFF
>-|TRBJ1-5|TRBV2|-
TGTGCCAGCAGCAGGGGAAGTCAGCCCCAGCATTTT
CASSRGSQPQHF
>-|TRBJ1-1|TRBV4-2|-
TGTGCCAGCAGCCAAGAAGACGGGATGATGAACACTGAAGCTTTCTTT
CASSQEDGMMNTEAFF
>-|TRBJ2-6|TRBV5-5|-
TGTGCCAGCAGCTCGTTTGCGGTCCCTAGTGGGGCCAACGTCCTGACTTTC
CASSSFAVPSGANVLTF
>TRBD2|TRBJ2-5|TRBV6-5|-
TGTGCCAGCAGGATAACTAGCGGGATAAAAGAGACCCAGTACTTC
CASRITSGIKETQYF
>-|TRBJ2-1|TRBV7-3|-
TGTGCCAGCAGCTTAAGTGTGGGACTCTCCTACAATGAGCAGTTCTTC
CASSLSVGLSYNEQFF
>TRBD1|TRBJ2-5|TRBV28|-
TGTGCCAGCACCGAAGACAGGGGGCGGGAGACCCAGTACTTC
CASTEDRGRETQYF
>TRBD2|TRBJ2-1|TRBV19|-
TGTGCCAGTAAGGCGCTAGCGGGCTACAATGAGCAGTTCTTC
CASKALAGYNEQFF
>-|TRBJ1-1|TRBV28|once
TGTGCCAGCAGTTCGGGAGACACTGAAGCTTTCTTT
CASSSGDTEAFF
>-|TRBJ2-1|TRBV5-1|-
TGCGCCAGCAGCTATACAGGATACTCCTACAATGAGCAGTTCTTC
CASSYTGYSYNEQFF
>TRBD1|TRBJ1-2|TRBV28|few
TGTGCCAGCAGCCTATCGCCCGGGACAGGTACTCATGGTGGCTACACCTTC
CASSLSPGTGTHGGYTF
>TRBD2|TRBJ2-2|TRBV6-5|-
TGTGCCAGCAGTTACGTCCGGGGGGCCGGGGAGCTGTTTTTT
CASSYVRGAGELFF
>TRBD1|TRBJ1-5|TRBV27|-
TGTGCCAGCAGTTTACAGGGGGCCCGTCAGCCCCAGCATTTT
CASSLQGARQPQHF
>-|TRBJ2-1|TRBV5-4|-
TGTGCCAGCAGTTACAGAAATGGACTGTACTCCTACAATGAGCAGTTCTTC
CASSYRNGLYSYNEQFF
>-|TRBJ1-3|TRBV28|-
TGTGCCAGCAGTTTAGGGCAGGGTGGAAACACCATATATTTT
CASSLGQGGNTIYF
>-|TRBJ1-4|TRBV7-9|-
TGTGCCAGCAGCCATGACCCTGGCGGGGCGCGAGGTGAAAAACTGTTTTTT
CASSHDPGGARGEKLFF
>-|TRBJ2-7|TRBV10-2|-
TGCGCCAGCAGTGAGAGCAGGGCTCTCGAGCAGTACTTC
CASSESRALEQYF